The 13 T cell receptor beta chains given below trace back to one sample, sequenced in a study of T cells after yellow fever vaccination. TCRdb redid the calling of the 5' RACE reads with MiXCR, one entry per CDR3 protein. The sample contains tens of thousands of distinct CDR3 sequences, around 5.2% of which appear only once. The specimen was PBMCs, either bulk or a sorted T-cell subset (CD4+, CD8+, memory, or dextramer-sorted; not recorded which), collected about 41 days after the first yellow fever vaccination. These receptors originate from a man between 18 and 29 years old who received the YFV17D yellow fever vaccine.

This clonotype has ten or more counts. V is TRBV5-6 and J is TRBJ2-5, with D perhaps TRBD1 (6 bases). Per germline, CDR1 SGHDT and CDR2 YYEEEE. This CDR3 is 14 amino acids long. The V end lost 2 bases, the J end lost 4 bases, and 12 bases lay between the germline ends. CDR3 residues: CASSFKQGGETQYF. As DNA, the CDR3 is TGTGCCAGCAGCTTCAAACAGGGCGGAGAGACCCAGTACTTC.

This clonotype was counted many times. This chain joins TRBV3-1 and TRBJ2-5, with D perhaps TRBD2 (6 bases). This CDR3 region has 16 residues. V was clipped by 1 base and J by 1 base, with 13 bases between them. Germline assignment: CDR1 LGHDT and CDR2 YNNKEL (reference sequence). In DNA, the CDR3 is TGTGCCAGCAGCCAAGGGCGGGGCTTTGGCCAAGAGACCCAGTACTTC. It yields the protein CASSQGRGFGQETQYF.

This clonotype was recorded many times. The chain is built from TRBV27 and TRBJ1-2, with D possibly TRBD1 on 6 matching bases. The V gene's germline CDR1 is MNHEY and CDR2 SMNVEV (reference sequence). The CDR3 loop spans 17 amino acids. The V end lost 5 bases, the J end lost 5 bases, and 24 bases lay between the germline ends. The CDR3 sequence: CASSVSAADSRLYGYTF. The CDR3 DNA reads TGTGCCAGCAGTGTTTCAGCAGCGGACAGCCGCTTGTATGGCTACACCTTC.

This clonotype has a count of ten or more. V gene TRBV7-3 combines with J gene TRBJ1-1; D unresolved. Germline-derived CDR1 and CDR2 are SGHTA and FQGTGA. V lost 4 bases to trimming and J lost 2 bases, with 8 bases between them. The CDR3 has 13 residues. The CDR3 bases are TGTGCCAGCAGCTCCCAGGTAAACACTGAAGCTTTCTTT. It is translated as CASSSQVNTEAFF.

This clonotype was found many times. The chain links TRBV12-3 or TRBV12-4 to TRBJ2-3; D is possibly TRBD2 (6 bases). V lost 3 bases and J 4 bases, leaving 14 bases between the germline ends. The CDR3 has 15 residues. CDR3 in DNA: TGTGCCAGCAGTTTCTGGGGCGGGGCTGCAGATACGCAGTATTTT. Translation: CASSFWGGAADTQYF.

This clonotype qualifies as medium-sized. The chain recombines TRBV12-3 or TRBV12-4 with TRBJ1-2; TRBD1 is a possible D gene (6 bases). V shed 5 bases and J shed 8 bases, with 18 bases lying between them. The CDR3 sequence is 14 residues long. CDR3: CASSPGGSGGGYTF. For the CDR3, the DNA is TGTGCCAGCAGTCCGGGGGGTTCCGGGGGCGGCTACACCTTC.

This clonotype was recorded at least ten times. The rearrangement joins TRBV4-1 to TRBJ2-5, with TRBD2 as a possible D gene (5 bases). Between the trimmed V and J ends, which lost 0 bases and 7 bases, there was a span of 15 bases. The CDR3 is 15 amino acids. Germline V gives CDR1 MGHRA, CDR2 YSYEKL. In DNA, the CDR3 is TGCGCCAGCAGCCAAGAGTGGCCAGCGGTGAGGACCCAGTACTTC. Translated, it gives CASSQEWPAVRTQYF.

This clonotype was observed many times. The chain joins TRBV6-5 to TRBJ2-2, with D tentatively TRBD1 (5 bases). Trimming left V 8 bases short and J 5 bases short, with 15 bases between. In germline, CDR1 is MNHEY, CDR2 SVGAGI. CDR3 length: 14 residues. CDR3 region: CASPLGRATGELFF. The DNA of the CDR3 is TGTGCCAGCCCCCTGGGCAGGGCAACCGGGGAGCTGTTTTTT.

The sample holds many counts of this clonotype. V usage is TRBV20-1 and J usage is TRBJ2-5; possible D gene TRBD2, 7 bases. V was trimmed by 6 bases and J by 5 bases, leaving 16 bases between them. Germline-derived CDR1 and CDR2 are DFQATT and SNEGSKA (reference sequence). This CDR3 has 13 residues. CDR3 nucleotides: TGCAGTGCCGGACGGGGGGCGCGGGAGACCCAGTACTTC. Protein: CSAGRGARETQYF.

This clonotype was recorded many times. J is TRBJ2-2 and V is TRBV12-3 or TRBV12-4; weak D call: TRBD1 (6 bases). Trimming left V 6 bases short and J 1 base short, with 12 bases between. The CDR3 sequence is 15 residues long. DNA for the CDR3: TGTGCCAGCAGCCAGGGGTCCCTGAACACCGGGGAGCTGTTTTTT. Amino acid sequence: CASSQGSLNTGELFF.

This clonotype was counted ten times or more. This chain links TRBV20-1 with TRBJ1-1; D call uncertain. Germline loops: CDR1 DFQATT, CDR2 SNEGSKA (reference sequence). The CDR3 covers 13 residues. Trimming took 3 bases from V and 1 from J, leaving 9 bases between them. The CDR3 DNA sequence: TGCAGTGCTAGTTTCACGAGGAACACTGAAGCTTTCTTT. It specifies CSASFTRNTEAFF.

This clonotype was seen at least ten times. The chain joins TRBV7-2 to TRBJ1-3; 7 bases align to TRBD1. The CDR3 loop spans 15 amino acids. Germline CDR1 SGHTA, CDR2 FQGNSA. V gave up 1 base and J gave up 2 bases; unmatched junction bases: 2. The CDR3 nucleotides read TGTGCCAGCAGCTTAGTCGGGACAGCTGGAAACACCATATATTTT. It is translated as CASSLVGTAGNTIYF.

This clonotype showed up many times. The chain recombines TRBV19 with TRBJ1-5; D is unclear. Germline V lookup: CDR1 LNHDA, CDR2 SQIVND (reference sequence). Trimming stripped 6 bases from V and 6 bases from J, with 12 bases between. The CDR3 sequence is 13 residues long. The CDR3 spells CASSAGYTQPQHF. The DNA of the CDR3 is TGTGCCAGTAGCGCAGGATACACTCAGCCCCAGCATTTT.